A selection of T cell receptor beta chains follows, all from one sample in a study of T-cell memory formation after mild COVID-19. Via MiXCR, TCRdb re-called the 5' RACE reads, giving one row per CDR3 protein. The repertoire holds 500,000 to 550,000 distinct CDR3 sequences, with around 21% as singletons. Sequenced: PBMCs or a T cell subset sorted from them (not recorded which). These receptors were obtained from an adult woman who had mild COVID-19 (a few samples of this study predate the infection). Cell type and time point are not known. Each CDR3 is given with its conserved first and last residue. The D gene is left open where the match is weak. Only part of the rows carry a size: once, few, many, or a class if the clone is expanded.

v_gene	d_gene	abundance	j_gene	CDR3aa	CDR3nt
TRBV6-6	-	-	TRBJ1-6	CASSLRTANNSPLHF	TGTGCCAGCAGTTTACGGACAGCTAATAATTCACCCCTCCACTTT
TRBV5-1	-	many	TRBJ2-1	CASSLETTNEQFF	TGCGCCAGCAGCTTGGAGACCACCAATGAGCAGTTCTTC
TRBV7-6	-	-	TRBJ2-2	CASSSRRQGIITDTGELFF	TGTGCCAGCAGCTCTCGCAGGCAGGGGATTATAACGGACACCGGGGAGCTGTTTTTT
TRBV3-1	-	few	TRBJ2-1	CASSQDLEAELYNEQFF	TGTGCCAGCAGCCAAGATTTAGAAGCGGAACTCTACAATGAGCAGTTCTTC
TRBV7-6	-	-	TRBJ2-1	CASSSRQGDAYNEQFF	TGTGCCAGCAGCTCTCGACAAGGGGACGCCTACAATGAGCAGTTCTTC
TRBV5-1	-	-	TRBJ1-1	CASSSGTLGRDEAFF	TGCGCCAGCAGTTCCGGGACACTTGGGCGAGATGAAGCTTTCTTT
TRBV5-1	-	few	TRBJ2-5	CASSSSQWGEETQYF	TGCGCCAGCAGCTCCTCGCAGTGGGGGGAAGAGACCCAGTACTTC
TRBV6-5	-	few	TRBJ2-7	CASSYSGTGTYEQYF	TGTGCCAGCAGTTACTCGGGGACGGGAACCTACGAGCAGTACTTC
TRBV19	-	-	TRBJ2-3	CASSAERSTDTQYF	TGTGCCAGTAGTGCCGAGAGAAGCACAGATACGCAGTATTTT
TRBV7-9	-	-	TRBJ2-5	CASSRRQVGETQYF	TGTGCCAGCAGCCGCCGACAGGTCGGGGAGACCCAGTACTTC
TRBV24-1	TRBD2	many	TRBJ2-5	CATSDPAGETQYF	TGTGCCACCAGTGATCCAGCGGGGGAGACCCAGTACTTC
TRBV12-3/TRBV12-4	-	few	TRBJ1-2	CASSPMAQGIYGYTF	TGTGCCAGCAGCCCTATGGCTCAAGGGATCTATGGCTACACCTTC
TRBV27	-	-	TRBJ1-1	CASSLTQMNTEAFF	TGTGCCAGCAGTTTGACCCAAATGAACACTGAAGCTTTCTTT
TRBV19	-	-	TRBJ2-1	CASSIGTPRDEQFF	TGTGCCAGTAGTATCGGGACCCCTAGGGATGAGCAGTTCTTC
TRBV24-1	TRBD1	-	TRBJ1-4	CATSDSGTGWTNEKLFF	TGTGCCACCAGTGATAGCGGGACAGGGTGGACTAATGAAAAACTGTTTTTT
TRBV27	-	many	TRBJ2-3	CASSFSRRGAFRTDTQYF	TGTGCCAGCAGTTTTTCCCGCAGAGGGGCGTTTCGCACAGATACGCAGTATTTT
TRBV10-3	-	-	TRBJ1-1	CAISEPGTVNTEAFF	TGTGCAATCAGTGAGCCCGGGACCGTGAACACTGAAGCTTTCTTT
TRBV7-9	-	-	TRBJ1-4	CASSPGHLNEKLFF	TGTGCCAGCAGCCCGGGACACCTTAATGAAAAACTGTTTTTT
TRBV6-5	TRBD1	-	TRBJ1-3	CAIPEPGQGRGNTIYF	TGTGCCATCCCCGAACCGGGACAGGGGCGCGGAAACACCATATATTTT
TRBV10-3	TRBD2	few	TRBJ2-7	CAISERGMGLAGVNSYEQYF	TGTGCCATCAGTGAGAGGGGCATGGGCTTAGCGGGGGTTAACTCCTACGAGCAGTACTTC
TRBV2	-	few	TRBJ2-2	CASSEDPVLGTGELFF	TGTGCCAGCAGTGAAGATCCGGTGTTGGGCACCGGGGAGCTGTTTTTT
TRBV5-1	TRBD1	-	TRBJ1-5	CASSPEGAAYQPQHF	TGCGCCAGCAGCCCCGAGGGGGCGGCTTATCAGCCCCAGCATTTT
TRBV5-1	TRBD2	many	TRBJ2-1	CASSRPGQASGSGYNEQFF	TGCGCCAGCAGTCGGCCGGGACAGGCTAGCGGGAGCGGATACAATGAGCAGTTCTTC
TRBV12-3/TRBV12-4	TRBD1	-	TRBJ1-1	CASSFGTVLNTEAFF	TGTGCCAGCAGTTTCGGGACAGTCTTGAACACTGAAGCTTTCTTT
TRBV5-1	-	-	TRBJ2-7	CASSPRGIYEQYF	TGCGCCAGCAGCCCCAGGGGTATCTACGAGCAGTACTTC
TRBV9	-	once	TRBJ1-3	CASSVEGLSGNTIYF	TGTGCCAGCAGCGTAGAGGGCCTCTCTGGAAACACCATATATTTT
TRBV4-1	TRBD2	few	TRBJ2-7	CASSRRWLAGESYEQYF	TGCGCCAGCAGCCGAAGATGGCTAGCGGGGGAGTCCTACGAGCAGTACTTC
TRBV24-1	TRBD2	-	TRBJ2-2	CATSVSGGNTGELFF	TGTGCCACCAGTGTAAGCGGGGGGAACACCGGGGAGCTGTTTTTT
TRBV6-2/TRBV6-3	TRBD1	-	TRBJ1-5	CASSSPGTGDNQPQHF	TGTGCCAGCAGTTCCCCCGGGACAGGGGACAATCAGCCCCAGCATTTT
TRBV12-3/TRBV12-4	-	-	TRBJ1-4	CASSLAGGEKLFF	TGTGCCAGCAGTTTAGCCGGAGGGGAAAAACTGTTTTTT
TRBV2	-	-	TRBJ2-5	CASSEVGQTGETQYF	TGTGCCAGCAGTGAAGTCGGACAGACCGGAGAGACCCAGTACTTC
TRBV25-1	-	-	TRBJ2-1	CASSESQRSYNEQFF	TGTGCCAGCAGTGAAAGCCAGCGTTCCTACAATGAGCAGTTCTTC
TRBV7-2	TRBD2	-	TRBJ2-1	CASSTRESIWREVPNEQFF	TGTGCCAGCAGCACTCGGGAGTCGATTTGGCGGGAGGTTCCCAATGAGCAGTTCTTC
TRBV9	-	-	TRBJ2-7	CASSAGVGGGRAYEQYF	TGTGCCAGCAGCGCCGGAGTAGGAGGGGGCAGAGCCTACGAGCAGTACTTC
TRBV12-3/TRBV12-4	-	-	TRBJ2-5	CASSGIDGETQYF	TGTGCCAGCAGTGGGATAGACGGGGAGACCCAGTACTTC
TRBV4-3	TRBD2	few	TRBJ2-7	CASSQDSSGSRGEQYF	TGCGCCAGCAGCCAAGATTCTAGCGGGAGTCGGGGCGAGCAGTACTTC
TRBV6-2/TRBV6-3	TRBD2	-	TRBJ2-1	CASSLGSGGAHYNEQFF	TGTGCCAGCAGTTTAGGTAGCGGGGGGGCCCACTACAATGAGCAGTTCTTC
TRBV5-1	-	-	TRBJ1-2	CASSLAGRLEGGGYTF	TGCGCCAGCAGCTTGGCCGGGAGACTCGAAGGGGGTGGCTACACCTTC
TRBV5-1	-	few	TRBJ2-5	CASQRGGEETQYF	TGCGCCAGCCAACGAGGAGGGGAAGAGACCCAGTACTTC
TRBV30	-	-	TRBJ1-5	CAWSYDSHSNQPQHF	TGTGCCTGGAGCTACGACAGCCATAGCAATCAGCCCCAGCATTTT
TRBV7-2	-	-	TRBJ2-3	CASSPRQGIGGREDTQYF	TGTGCCAGCAGCCCCCGACAGGGAATAGGCGGGAGAGAAGATACGCAGTATTTT
TRBV12-3/TRBV12-4	-	many	TRBJ1-1	CASSGVEAFF	TGTGCCAGCAGTGGAGTAGAAGCTTTCTTT
TRBV30	-	-	TRBJ1-1	CAWTLAGMNTEAFF	TGTGCCTGGACTCTGGCAGGGATGAACACTGAAGCTTTCTTT
TRBV9	-	few	TRBJ1-2	CASSVERGYGYTF	TGTGCCAGCAGCGTAGAACGGGGATACGGCTACACCTTC
TRBV20-1	-	few	TRBJ1-1	CSARDGPLAFF	TGCAGTGCTAGAGATGGCCCCTTGGCTTTCTTT
TRBV27	-	-	TRBJ1-5	CASSAYREHTQPQHF	TGTGCCAGCAGTGCCTACCGGGAGCACACTCAGCCCCAGCATTTT
TRBV5-6	-	-	TRBJ2-2	CASSSFWSRVNTGELFF	TGTGCCAGCAGCTCGTTTTGGTCTCGGGTGAACACCGGGGAGCTGTTTTTT
TRBV23-1	-	few	TRBJ2-3	CASSQTLLRHPTDTQYF	TGCGCCAGCAGTCAAACCCTCCTACGACATCCCACAGATACGCAGTATTTT
TRBV12-3/TRBV12-4	-	few	TRBJ2-7	CASSSEVVLSEQYF	TGTGCCAGCAGTTCTGAGGTGGTCCTGAGCGAGCAGTACTTC
TRBV29-1	-	few	TRBJ2-7	CSVEREGAPEQYF	TGCAGCGTTGAAAGGGAGGGGGCGCCCGAGCAGTACTTC
TRBV15	-	-	TRBJ1-5	CATAGDGNQPQHF	TGTGCCACCGCAGGGGACGGCAATCAGCCCCAGCATTTT
TRBV6-5	-	-	TRBJ1-1	CASSYKAGTEAFF	TGTGCCAGCAGTTACAAGGCGGGCACTGAAGCTTTCTTT
TRBV20-1	TRBD1	few	TRBJ2-2	CSARIQGEDAGELFF	TGCAGTGCTAGAATACAGGGGGAGGACGCCGGGGAGCTGTTTTTT
TRBV3-1	-	-	TRBJ2-3	CASSPGTGAYTDTQYF	TGTGCCAGCAGCCCCGGAACAGGTGCCTACACAGATACGCAGTATTTT
TRBV20-1	-	-	TRBJ2-7	CSARVGTDLYEQYF	TGCAGTGCTAGAGTAGGGACGGACCTGTACGAGCAGTACTTC